Detailed here is one TCR beta chain. V dropped 1 base and J dropped 3; count of bases not matched to a gene: 6. Germline V lookup: CDR1 MGHRA, CDR2 YSYEKL. There are 15 residues in the CDR3. The sample originates from a study of shared clonotypes between healthy human individuals. Study information: A donor's plate count was three for CD4 naive and three for CD4 memory; CD8 naive had two and CD8 memory one.

Some clones are missing from TCRdb's copy, which holds only in-frame ones; the method was immunoSEQ multiplex PCR. The sample has millions of clones; approximately 94% are singletons. Only CD45RO-negative cells positively selected for CCR7 counted as naive CD8 cells, so terminally differentiated effector memory CD45RA+ cells were excluded. The source material was naive CD8+ T cells sorted from blood. The chain employs TRBV4-1 and TRBJ2-7; 7 bases are shared with TRBD1. This TCR was sampled from a man between 18 and 29 years old in good health. The chain's CDR3 is CASSQVAGTDYEQYF. CDR3 coding DNA: TGCGCCAGCAGCCAAGTCGCCGGGACAGACTACGAGCAGTACTTC.